These 27 T cell receptor beta chains came from one sample sequenced in a study of blood T cell repertoires in COVID-19. Clones were read by immunoSEQ multiplex PCR, and TCRdb kept only the in-frame ones, dropping some. The repertoire consists of about 180,000 clones, with about nine tenths occurring once and the leading ten covering 4% to 5%. The sample consisted of peripheral blood. The source is a woman aged 25 to 39 with acute or convalescent COVID-19.

The V call is TRBV5-4, the J call TRBJ2-6; 7 bases map to TRBD1. This CDR3 is built from 15 residues. Germline CDR1 and CDR2: SGHNT and YYREEE (reference sequence). Losses at the gene ends were 4 bases for V and 1 base for J; bases not matched to a gene: 2. CDR3: CASSRTGSGANVLTF. The CDR3 DNA sequence: TGTGCCAGCAGCCGGACAGGTTCTGGGGCCAACGTCCTGACTTTC.

This chain uses TRBV6-5 with TRBJ1-3; D is unresolved. This CDR3 region has 14 residues. Germline values: CDR1 MNHEY, CDR2 SVGAGI. The V end lost 6 bases, the J end lost 5 bases, and 14 bases lay between the germline ends. The CDR3, as DNA: TGTGCCAGCAGCCCGAACAGAATTAGAAACACCATATATTTT. This encodes CASSPNRIRNTIYF.

This clone was seen once. CDR3 sequence: CASSGQGYSNQPQHF. The CDR3 region has the DNA TGTGCCAGTTCGGGACAGGGTTATAGCAATCAGCCCCAGCATTTT. The chain has TRBV19 and TRBJ1-5; 9 bases align to TRBD1. CDR3 length equals 15 residues. Germline V lookup: CDR1 LNHDA, CDR2 SQIVND (reference sequence). V was pared by 8 bases and J by 0 bases, with 5 bases of the junction left unmatched.

The chain carries TRBV7-9 and TRBJ2-5; unclear D gene. The CDR3 is 8 amino acids. Trimming shortened V by 5 bases and J by 12 bases, and 4 bases separated the two germline ends. Germline lookup yields CDR1 SEHNR and CDR2 FQNEAQ (reference sequence). CDR3 in amino acids: CASSPKYF. DNA of the CDR3: TGTGCCAGCAGCCCCAAGTACTTC.

This clone appeared a single time. V usage is TRBV6-6 and J usage is TRBJ1-1; 7 bases align to TRBD1. From germline, CDR1 is MNHNY and CDR2 SVGAGI (reference sequence). The J segment lost 14 bases and the V segment lost 5 bases, leaving 11 bases of the junction unmatched. This CDR3 has 12 amino acids. The CDR3 DNA is TGTGCCAGCAGTGTGACCGGGACAGACACATTCTTT. Its protein product is CASSVTGTDTFF.

The chain links TRBV15 to TRBJ2-3, with D unresolved. In germline, CDR1 is LNHNV, CDR2 YYDKDF (reference sequence). The V end was cut by 5 bases, the J end by 11 bases, with 14 bases between. This CDR3 comprises 12 residues. Here the CDR3 reads CATSVRLGGQYF. CDR3 nucleotide sequence: TGTGCCACCAGCGTCCGACTGGGTGGGCAGTATTTT.

The CDR3 nucleotides are TGTGCCAGCAGTGAAAGAGGGGACAGGGGTTATCAGCCCCAGCATTTT. This codes for CASSERGDRGYQPQHF. This chain joins TRBV6-1 and TRBJ1-5; the match to TRBD1 covers 10 bases. The CDR3 is made up of 16 amino acids. With V trimmed by 2 bases and J by 5 bases, 6 bases remained unmatched. The germline V gene encodes CDR1 MNHNS and CDR2 SASEGT.

V gene TRBV14 combines with J gene TRBJ1-4, with D perhaps TRBD1 (5 bases). CDR1 is SGHDN and CDR2 is FVKESK in the germline V gene. Trimming pared 2 bases from V and 7 bases from J, leaving 5 bases between. This CDR3 has 12 amino acids. The CDR3 DNA sequence: TGTGCCAGCAGCCAAACAGGTGAAAAACTGTTTTTT. Residues: CASSQTGEKLFF.

The V call is TRBV4-1, the J call TRBJ2-7; 11 bases map to TRBD2. CDR3 length: 15 amino acids. Germline V CDR1 and CDR2: MGHRA, YSYEKL. Trimming at V came to 5 bases and at J to 3 bases, leaving 6 bases not matched to a gene. The CDR3 DNA is TGCGCCAGCAGCTTTACACTAGCGGGAGTCTACGAGCAGTACTTC. Its translation is CASSFTLAGVYEQYF.

The genes are TRBV6-5 and TRBJ1-3, with 7 positions matching TRBD1. The CDR3 is 13 amino acids. From germline, CDR1 is MNHEY and CDR2 SVGAGI. The trim removed 6 bases at V and 7 bases at J, leaving 6 bases unmatched. The CDR3 loop is CASRNRGSNTIYF. Written as DNA, the CDR3 is TGTGCCAGCAGAAACAGGGGCAGCAACACCATATATTTT.

V usage is TRBV14 and J usage is TRBJ2-3, with TRBD2 identical over 8 bases. From germline, CDR1 is SGHDN and CDR2 FVKESK. The CDR3 extends over 15 amino acids. J gave up 8 bases and V 1 base, and 8 bases lay outside the gene matches. CDR3 residues: CASSQVGGSGITQYF. DNA for the CDR3: TGTGCCAGCAGCCAAGTGGGCGGTAGCGGGATTACGCAGTATTTT.

In this sample, this clone turned up once. This chain connects TRBV5-1 to TRBJ1-1, with D unresolved. Trimming removed 4 bases at V and 1 base at J, with 5 bases between. The V gene's germline CDR1 is SGHRS and CDR2 YFSETQ. This CDR3 spans 12 amino acids. CDR3 sequence reads: CASSEANTEAFF. CDR3 nucleotide sequence: TGCGCCAGCAGCGAAGCGAACACTGAAGCTTTCTTT.

The V call is TRBV6-1, the J call TRBJ2-2, with 9 bases fitting TRBD2. The CDR3 has 15 residues. Germline V gives CDR1 MNHNS, CDR2 SASEGT. V lost 6 bases to trimming and J lost 6 bases; unmatched junction nucleotides: 8. This chain's CDR3 is CASRGGRALAGELFF. The CDR3 coding sequence is TGTGCCAGCAGGGGCGGGAGGGCCCTGGCCGGGGAGCTGTTTTTT.

The chain combines TRBV5-5 with TRBJ1-2; 11 nucleotides agree with TRBD1. This CDR3 contains 15 residues. The V segment lost 4 bases and the J segment 10 bases; nucleotides outside the gene matches: 12. Germline CDR1 is SGHKS and CDR2 is YYEKEE (reference sequence). The CDR3 sequence is CASSNRTGGGIAYTF. CDR3 sequence (DNA): TGTGCCAGCAGCAACAGGACAGGGGGCGGAATAGCCTACACCTTC.

The chain couples TRBV2 to TRBJ2-6; D not resolved. V shed 5 bases and J shed 0 bases, with 14 bases lying between them. The CDR3 has 17 amino acids. Germline loops: CDR1 SNHLY, CDR2 FYNNEI. CDR3 nucleotide sequence: TGTGCCAGCAGTTCCTACAGACATTTCTCTGGGGCCAACGTCCTGACTTTC. Translation: CASSSYRHFSGANVLTF.

V is TRBV9 and J is TRBJ1-2; possibly TRBD1 for D (6 bases). Trimming stripped 4 bases from V and 3 bases from J, with 16 bases between. The CDR3 length is 15 residues. Germline-derived CDR1 and CDR2 are SGDLS and YYNGEE. The CDR3 coding sequence is TGTGCCAGCAGCCCCAGACAGGACAACGACTATGGCTACACCTTC. It specifies CASSPRQDNDYGYTF.

This chain joins TRBV15 and TRBJ1-1; D gene unclear. Germline V lookup: CDR1 LNHNV, CDR2 YYDKDF (reference sequence). The V and J ends lost 5 bases and 5 bases respectively, with 15 bases between them. CDR3 length equals 14 residues. This CDR3 is CATSEKGRQTEAFF. CDR3 nucleotide sequence: TGTGCCACCAGCGAAAAAGGCAGACAAACTGAAGCTTTCTTT. Filled out from reference TRBV15 and TRBJ1-1, the complete variable domain reads DAMVIQNPRYQVTQFGKPVTLSCSQTLNHNVMYWYQQKSSQAPKLLFHYYDKDFNNEADTPDNFQSRRPNTSFCFLDIRSPGLGDTAMYLCATSEKGRQTEAFFGQGTRLTVV.

V and J are TRBV7-9 and TRBJ2-5, with TRBD2 matching over 8 bases. Germline CDR1 is SEHNR and CDR2 is FQNEAQ (reference sequence). The trim removed 5 bases at V and 3 bases at J, leaving 8 bases unmatched. CDR3 size: 15 residues. CDR3: CASSTRTGGKETQYF. The CDR3 DNA is TGTGCCAGCAGCACAAGGACGGGGGGGAAAGAGACCCAGTACTTC.

The chain is built from TRBV10-3 and TRBJ2-2; 7 nucleotides agree with TRBD2. After removal of 6 bases from V and 6 bases from J, the junction contained 7 bases not matched to a gene. Germline assignment: CDR1 ENHRY and CDR2 SYGVKD. The CDR3 loop spans 14 amino acids. This CDR3 reads CAISSAGVPGELFF. CDR3 DNA: TGTGCCATCAGCTCTGCGGGAGTGCCCGGGGAGCTGTTTTTT.

The gene calls are TRBV5-4 and TRBJ2-7, with D possibly matching TRBD2 (5 bases). The CDR3 is 13 residues long. Germline values: CDR1 SGHNT, CDR2 YYREEE (reference sequence). Between the trimmed V and J ends, which lost 0 bases and 5 bases, there was a span of 9 bases. The CDR3 coding sequence is TGTGCCAGCAGCTTGGCCGTCGGGAACGAGCAGTACTTC. Amino acid sequence: CASSLAVGNEQYF.

This sequence joins TRBV6-6 and TRBJ2-2; perhaps TRBD1 as D (6 bases). The V gene's germline CDR1 is MNHNY and CDR2 SVGAGI (reference sequence). This CDR3 is built from 16 residues. Trimming cost V 0 bases and J 7 bases, with 15 bases left between them. The CDR3 reads CASSYSRGTFVGELFF. CDR3 in DNA: TGTGCCAGCAGTTACTCGAGAGGGACATTTGTCGGGGAGCTGTTTTTT.

The chain employs TRBV5-1 and TRBJ1-6, with TRBD1 as a possible D gene (6 bases). Trimming removed 4 bases at V and 5 bases at J, with 10 bases between. This CDR3 is 14 amino acids long. The V gene's germline CDR1 is SGHRS and CDR2 YFSETQ. The CDR3 protein is CASSRGQNNSPLHF. CDR3 bases: TGCGCCAGCAGCCGAGGACAGAATAATTCACCCCTCCACTTT.

The chain combines TRBV5-1 with TRBJ1-1; D uncertain. V gave up 0 bases and J gave up 0 bases, with 3 bases separating them. Germline V CDR1 and CDR2: SGHRS, YFSETQ. The CDR3 sequence is 13 residues long. This CDR3 is CASSLGLNTEAFF. The CDR3 bases are TGCGCCAGCAGCTTGGGGCTGAACACTGAAGCTTTCTTT.

The rearrangement links TRBV18 to TRBJ1-1, with no clear D. Germline values: CDR1 KGHSH, CDR2 LQKENI. This CDR3 spans 14 amino acids. Trimming shortened V by 3 bases and J by 5 bases, and 13 bases separated the two germline ends. CDR3 loop: CASSPRAGVTEAFF. The CDR3 DNA follows: TGTGCCAGCTCACCCCGCGCCGGGGTGACTGAAGCTTTCTTT.

J is TRBJ1-3 and V is TRBV7-9; 11 nucleotides agree with TRBD1. The CDR3 is 16 amino acids. Germline assignment: CDR1 SEHNR and CDR2 FQNEAQ (reference sequence). J gave up 6 bases and V 11 bases, and 15 bases lay outside the gene matches. CDR3 protein: CAPTQYGTGGSNTIYF. CDR3 nucleotides: TGTGCCCCAACCCAATACGGGACAGGGGGGTCAAACACCATATATTTT.

The rearrangement uses TRBV24-1 and TRBJ2-1, with D maybe TRBD1 (6 bases). The ends were cut back, 7 bases at V and 9 bases at J, with 12 bases in the middle. From germline, CDR1 is KGHDR and CDR2 SFDVKD. The CDR3 covers 12 residues. This CDR3 is CATSTGISEQFF. The CDR3 coding sequence is TGTGCCACCAGCACAGGGATAAGTGAGCAGTTCTTC.

V gene TRBV9 combines with J gene TRBJ1-3; D remains unclear. The CDR3 loop spans 16 amino acids. The germline gives CDR1 SGDLS, CDR2 YYNGEE. The germline V and J ends were trimmed by 0 bases and 1 base, with 11 bases remaining between them. The CDR3 DNA sequence: TGTGCCAGCAGCGTAGCCGCGGCCTCATCTGGAAACACCATATATTTT. Its protein is CASSVAAASSGNTIYF.